Listed here are 32 T cell receptor beta chains from one sample, sequenced in a study of beta chain features in type 1 diabetes (dated by TCRdb to between 2018 and 2020). Library preparation used the immunoSEQ multiplex PCR assay. The entire amount of isolated RNA was reverse transcribed using the High Capacity cDNA Reverse Transcription Kit, so the sequenced TCRB transcripts were expressed ones. Sourced from immuneACCESS, this table was stored by TCRdb with only in-frame sequences that have V and J called. A share of the clones is absent; for the studies checked, an unresolved V gene accounts for under half, and the remainder has no known explanation. This sample lists hundreds of thousands of clones; 11% to 15% were detected once. Together, the top ten hold under 8.5% of the sample. The sequenced sample was central memory CD4+ T cells from blood. Receptor source: a young man in good health.

The chain carries TRBV6-5 and TRBJ2-7; TRBD1 aligns across 7 bases. The trim removed 8 bases at V and 3 bases at J, leaving 7 bases unmatched. Germline V lookup: CDR1 MNHEY, CDR2 SVGAGI. The length of the CDR3 is 13 residues. The CDR3 region has the DNA TGTGCCAGCGGACGGACAGGAGTCTACGAGCAGTACTTC. It yields the protein CASGRTGVYEQYF.

This clone was seen a handful of times. The genes are TRBV15 and TRBJ1-5; 7 bases fit TRBD1. The germline gives CDR1 LNHNV, CDR2 YYDKDF (reference sequence). There are 15 residues in the CDR3. V was pared by 4 bases and J by 6 bases, with 9 bases of the junction left unmatched. The CDR3 DNA is TGTGCCACCAGCAATGAAGGACAGGTTGGTCAGCCCCAGCATTTT. This gives the protein CATSNEGQVGQPQHF.

The chain is built from TRBV15 and TRBJ2-3; D might be TRBD2 (6 bases). Trimming took 10 bases from V and 2 from J, leaving 13 bases between them. This CDR3 region has 13 residues. Germline CDR1 LNHNV, CDR2 YYDKDF (reference sequence). The CDR3 DNA reads TGTGCCAGCCGGGGGTTCTCCACAGATACGCAGTATTTT. It is translated as CASRGFSTDTQYF.

The chain uses TRBV4-1 and TRBJ1-2; no firm D call. The CDR3 loop spans 12 amino acids. In germline, CDR1 is MGHRA, CDR2 YSYEKL. V lost 2 bases and J lost 3, with 4 bases in between. CDR3 sequence reads: CASSQRDYGYTF. CDR3 in DNA: TGCGCCAGCAGCCAACGGGACTATGGCTACACCTTC.

CDR3 nucleotide sequence: TGTGCCAGCAGCGCTAGCCATACAGGGGGAAATCAGCCCCAGCATTTT. Protein: CASSASHTGGNQPQHF. The rearrangement links TRBV7-2 to TRBJ1-5, with 8 bases identical to TRBD1. CDR1 and CDR2 from the germline V gene are SGHTA and FQGNSA. V lost 5 bases, J lost 4 bases, and 10 bases stayed unmatched. The CDR3 runs to 16 residues.

This clone was counted many times. The chain couples TRBV7-8 to TRBJ2-7, with 8 bases aligning to TRBD2. This CDR3 has 17 amino acids. V was clipped by 10 bases and J by 0 bases; unmatched bases: 17. CDR1 and CDR2 from the germline V gene are SGHVS and FQNEAQ. The CDR3 loop is CATTGRAIEVISYEQYV. The CDR3 DNA reads as TGTGCCACTACCGGGAGGGCCATTGAGGTAATCTCCTACGAGCAGTACGTC.

This clone was found many times. The identical CDR3 is also encoded by other nucleotide sequences in the sample. This chain joins TRBV10-3 and TRBJ2-6; no firm D call. This CDR3 contains 13 residues. CDR1 and CDR2 from the germline V gene are ENHRY and SYGVKD. V was shortened by 6 bases and J by 0 bases, with 3 bases between the two germline ends. The CDR3 loop is CAISGSGANVLTF. The DNA of the CDR3 is TGTGCCATCAGCGGCTCTGGGGCCAACGTCCTGACTTTC.

The chain is built from TRBV5-8 and TRBJ1-1; no reliable D call. The V and J ends lost 0 bases and 4 bases respectively, with 4 bases between them. CDR1 and CDR2 from the germline V gene are SGHTS and YDEGEE. The CDR3 runs to 12 residues. CDR3 nucleotides: TGTGCCAGCAGCTTGGAAATCACTGAAGCTTTCTTT. Protein sequence: CASSLEITEAFF.

This clone was observed many times. The chain combines TRBV10-2 with TRBJ1-2; D gene uncertain. Germline CDR1 and CDR2: WSHSY and SAAADI. CDR3 length: 17 residues. V was trimmed by 4 bases and J by 8 bases, leaving 26 bases between them. This CDR3 reads CASSGTSHRDPSGGYTF. In DNA form, the CDR3 reads TGCGCCAGCAGTGGGACCAGCCACCGCGACCCCTCCGGGGGCTACACCTTC.

The chain joins TRBV11-3 to TRBJ2-1, with 16 bases that match TRBD2. The germline V gene encodes CDR1 SGHNT and CDR2 YENEEA. Trimming cost V 3 bases and J 8 bases; bases outside gene matches: 4. The length of the CDR3 is 16 residues. The CDR3 is CASSFGTSGRGDEQFF. The CDR3 DNA follows: TGTGCCAGCAGCTTCGGGACTAGCGGGAGGGGCGATGAGCAGTTCTTC.

This clone occurred a few times. Other DNA variants within this sample encode the same CDR3. The CDR3, as DNA: TGTGCCAGCAGCGTAGCAACAGGGGGCTACGAGCAGTACTTC. Its protein is CASSVATGGYEQYF. J is TRBJ2-7 and V is TRBV9; TRBD1 aligns across 8 bases. The germline V gene encodes CDR1 SGDLS and CDR2 YYNGEE. With V trimmed by 0 bases and J by 3 bases, 2 bases remained unmatched. The CDR3 runs 14 residues.

The chain is built from TRBV5-6 and TRBJ1-5; maybe TRBD1 (6 bases). The CDR3 runs to 15 residues. The V gene's germline CDR1 is SGHDT and CDR2 YYEEEE. Trimming stripped 1 base from V and 5 bases from J, with 13 bases between. DNA of the CDR3: TGTGCCAGCAGCTTGACCGGACAGCCCGATCAGCCCCAGCATTTT. It translates to CASSLTGQPDQPQHF.

Comment on this clone: Its ends do not fully match the called genes, so a read error is possible. The genes are TRBV10-3 and TRBJ2-4; D may be TRBD1 (6 bases). The V gene's germline CDR1 is ENHRY and CDR2 SYGVKD. The CDR3 contains 16 residues. CDR3 in DNA: TGTGCCAGCAGTGAATTCCAGGGGTTGTCCAAAAACATTCAGTACTTC. Translated, it gives CASSEFQGLSKNIQYF.

J is TRBJ1-2 and V is TRBV5-6; perhaps TRBD1 as D (6 bases). Germline loops: CDR1 SGHDT, CDR2 YYEEEE. V was shortened by 3 bases and J by 7 bases, with 7 bases between the two germline ends. The CDR3 is made up of 11 amino acids. This CDR3 is CASSYRVGYTF. CDR3 nucleotides: TGTGCCAGCAGCTACAGGGTTGGCTACACCTTC.

The J gene is TRBJ2-2, the V gene TRBV19; D unclear. Germline V CDR1 and CDR2: LNHDA, SQIVND (reference sequence). CDR3 size: 14 residues. Trimming cost V 0 bases and J 5 bases, with 7 bases left between them. CDR3 DNA sequence: TGTGCCAGTAGTATAGATAGGAGAACCGGGGAGCTGTTTTTT. This encodes CASSIDRRTGELFF.

The CDR3 DNA reads TGTGCCACCAGCAGAGATTCGGGCACACGAACAGATACGCAGTATTTT. Its protein is CATSRDSGTRTDTQYF. The rearrangement uses TRBV15 and TRBJ2-3, with no clear D. The CDR3 has 16 residues. V lost 0 bases and J lost 3, with 13 bases in between. Germline CDR1 LNHNV, CDR2 YYDKDF (reference sequence).

This clone was picked up many times. This rearrangement joins TRBV27 to TRBJ1-1; D not resolved. The germline gives CDR1 MNHEY, CDR2 SMNVEV (reference sequence). V lost 2 bases, J lost 3 bases, and 7 bases lay in between. The CDR3 is 13 residues long. In DNA, the CDR3 is TGTGCCAGCAGTTTAGTTTGGGACACTGAAGCTTTCTTT. Protein: CASSLVWDTEAFF.

The chain couples TRBV7-2 to TRBJ2-5; D is undetermined. The CDR3 has 13 amino acids. Germline V CDR1 and CDR2: SGHTA, FQGNSA. Trimming shortened V by 5 bases and J by 7 bases, and 14 bases separated the two germline ends. In nucleotides, the CDR3 is TGTGCCAGCAGCCCCAGGTTGGCTGCGACCCAGTACTTC. Amino acids: CASSPRLAATQYF. The full variable domain, in which reference TRBV7-2 and TRBJ2-5 provide the parts outside the CDR3, is GAGVSQSPSNKVTEKGKDVELRCDPISGHTALYWYRQSLGQGLEFLIYFQGNSAPDKSGLPSDRFSAERTGGSVSTLTIQRTQQEDSAVYLCASSPRLAATQYFGPGTRLLVL.

The chain carries TRBV9 and TRBJ2-2; unclear D gene. V lost 0 bases and J lost 8, with 2 bases in between. Germline V gives CDR1 SGDLS, CDR2 YYNGEE. The CDR3 is 11 residues long. The CDR3 spells CASSVGGELFF. CDR3 DNA: TGTGCCAGCAGCGTAGGTGGGGAGCTGTTTTTT.

This clone appeared a few times. The rearrangement joins TRBV5-1 to TRBJ1-3, with TRBD1 as a possible D gene (5 bases). This CDR3 is 15 amino acids long. V lost 5 bases and J 0 bases, leaving 12 bases between the germline ends. CDR1 is SGHRS, CDR2 YFSETQ, per germline. This CDR3 is CASSRDSSSGNTIYF. CDR3 sequence (DNA): TGCGCCAGCAGTCGGGACTCGAGCTCTGGAAACACCATATATTTT.

The rearrangement joins TRBV10-3 to TRBJ1-1; D not certain. This CDR3 region has 13 residues. The V and J ends lost 8 bases and 5 bases respectively, with 15 bases between them. The germline gives CDR1 ENHRY, CDR2 SYGVKD. CDR3 protein: CAIRTETWTEAFF. The CDR3 bases are TGTGCCATCCGGACGGAAACCTGGACTGAAGCTTTCTTT.

The rearrangement links TRBV14 to TRBJ2-4; TRBD1 aligns across 9 bases. From germline, CDR1 is SGHDN and CDR2 FVKESK. The CDR3 totals 17 residues. The J segment lost 1 base and the V segment lost 4 bases, leaving 8 bases of the junction unmatched. DNA for the CDR3: TGTGCCAGCAGCCGTCGGACAGGGGATGAGGCCAAAAACATTCAGTACTTC. Residues: CASSRRTGDEAKNIQYF.

V and J are TRBV7-2 and TRBJ2-5; D unclear. V lost 0 bases to trimming and J lost 4 bases, with 6 bases between them. The CDR3 loop spans 13 amino acids. CDR1 and CDR2 from the germline V gene are SGHTA and FQGNSA. The CDR3 nucleotides are TGTGCCAGCAGCTTAGCGGCATCAGAGACCCAGTACTTC. Translation: CASSLAASETQYF.

The rearrangement joins TRBV7-6 to TRBJ1-2; D is ambiguous. From germline, CDR1 is SGHVS and CDR2 FNYEAQ. V lost 1 base and J 3 bases, leaving 15 bases between the germline ends. The CDR3 loop spans 16 amino acids. The CDR3 loop reads CASSLGVWRRDYGYTF. In DNA form, the CDR3 reads TGTGCCAGCAGCTTAGGGGTTTGGCGGAGGGACTATGGCTACACCTTC.

This sequence joins TRBV7-2 and TRBJ2-7; no clear D gene. V was clipped by 5 bases and J by 4 bases, with 15 bases between them. This CDR3 has 14 residues. CDR1 is SGHTA and CDR2 is FQGNSA in the germline V gene. CDR3: CASSPTPGFYEQYF. CDR3 nucleotide sequence: TGTGCCAGCAGCCCCACCCCTGGATTTTACGAGCAGTACTTC.

The chain is built from TRBV10-2 and TRBJ2-3; D uncertain. Germline-derived CDR1 and CDR2 are WSHSY and SAAADI. The CDR3 contains 14 residues. The V gene lost 7 bases and the J gene lost 0 bases, with 11 bases spanning the gap. In DNA, the CDR3 is TGCGCCAGCACCTGGACCACTAGCACAGATACGCAGTATTTT. Its protein is CASTWTTSTDTQYF.

This chain joins TRBV6-6 and TRBJ2-2; D gene unclear. Germline V gives CDR1 MNHNY, CDR2 SVGAGI (reference sequence). V dropped 4 bases and J dropped 4 bases, with 10 bases sitting between them. CDR3 length: 14 residues. The DNA for the CDR3 is TGTGCCAGCAGTTTACTGGGATCCACCGGGGAGCTGTTTTTT. This encodes CASSLLGSTGELFF.

CDR3: CASSLSTRHQPQHF. The CDR3 DNA sequence: TGTGCCAGCAGTTTATCCACAAGGCATCAGCCCCAGCATTTT. The chain employs TRBV28 and TRBJ1-5; no reliable D call. The CDR3 is made up of 14 amino acids. Trimming removed 1 base at V and 5 bases at J, with 9 bases between. Germline V gene sequence: CDR1 MDHEN, CDR2 SYDVKM.

V usage is TRBV27 and J usage is TRBJ1-2; 9 positions match TRBD1. There are 14 residues in the CDR3. CDR1 and CDR2 from the germline V gene are MNHEY and SMNVEV (reference sequence). Trimming cost V 7 bases and J 5 bases; bases outside gene matches: 8. CDR3 in amino acids: CASKDRGGWYGYTF. The CDR3, as DNA: TGTGCCAGCAAGGACAGGGGAGGGTGGTATGGCTACACCTTC.

The table lists this clone with a count of one. The CDR3: CASSLQGGYQPQHF. The CDR3 DNA sequence: TGTGCCAGCAGCCTACAGGGAGGTTATCAGCCCCAGCATTTT. This sequence joins TRBV7-2 and TRBJ1-5; D perhaps matches TRBD1 (6 bases). Trimming removed 5 bases from V and 5 bases from J, with 13 bases in between. Germline loops: CDR1 SGHTA, CDR2 FQGNSA. The CDR3 is 14 amino acids.

In this sample, this clone turned up a few times. The chain carries TRBV30 and TRBJ2-1; D is perhaps TRBD1 (5 bases). The CDR3 covers 15 residues. V gave up 1 base and J gave up 14 bases, with 24 bases separating them. In germline, CDR1 is GTSNPN, CDR2 SVGIG (reference sequence). Here the CDR3 DNA reads TGTGCCTGGAGTGAGGGGTCCCGGCGGATAGGGGTTGAGTTCTTC. It yields the protein CAWSEGSRRIGVEFF.

The table lists this clone with many counts. V is TRBV2 and J is TRBJ2-1, with TRBD2 identical over 9 bases. The V gene end was trimmed by 7 bases and the J gene end by 6 bases; junction bases not matched to a gene: 10. The CDR3 has 15 residues. The germline V gene has CDR1 SNHLY and CDR2 FYNNEI. DNA for the CDR3: TGTGCCAGCACCCTTCTAGCGGGAAGGGGCAATGAGCAGTTCTTC. As protein: CASTLLAGRGNEQFF. The entire variable domain, with the rest obtained from reference TRBV2 and TRBJ2-1, is as follows: EPEVTQTPSHQVTQMGQEVILRCVPISNHLYFYWYRQILGQKVEFLVSFYNNEISEKSEIFDDQFSVERPDGSNFTLKIRSTKLEDSAMYFCASTLLAGRGNEQFFGPGTRLTVL.